The next 14 T cell receptor beta chains were all read from a single sample in a study of early T cells in non-severe SARS-CoV-2 infection. TCRdb recomputed calls from the 5' RACE reads with MiXCR, one row per CDR3 protein. The sample has approximately 83,000 distinct CDR3 sequences, more than 13% seen once. Sequencing was done on a sample of whole blood. These receptors were obtained from an adult who was a healthcare worker with PCR-confirmed SARS-CoV-2 infection or an uninfected control (not recorded which).

The chain is built from TRBV9 and TRBJ2-1; 7 positions match TRBD1. Germline assignment: CDR1 SGDLS and CDR2 YYNGEE. There are 15 residues in the CDR3. Unmatched junction bases numbered 8, after V lost 4 bases and J lost 4 bases. CDR3 residues: CASSRDSLPYNEQFF. For the CDR3, the DNA is TGTGCCAGCAGCCGGGACAGCCTTCCGTACAATGAGCAGTTCTTC.

The chain uses TRBV2 and TRBJ1-2; D is unclear. V dropped 4 bases and J dropped 3 bases, with 9 bases sitting between them. This CDR3 has 13 amino acids. Germline loops: CDR1 SNHLY, CDR2 FYNNEI. The CDR3 DNA is TGTGCCAGCAGTGGGGTGGGCTACTATGGCTACACCTTC. It encodes CASSGVGYYGYTF.

The V gene is TRBV29-1, the J gene TRBJ2-1; no firm D call. Germline CDR1 reads SQVTM; CDR2 reads ANQGSEA. CDR3 size: 13 residues. The V and J ends lost 4 bases and 5 bases respectively, with 12 bases between them. CDR3 region: CSVADRLNNEQFF. CDR3 sequence (DNA): TGCAGCGTTGCGGACCGACTTAACAATGAGCAGTTCTTC.

This clonotype has a count of ten or more. The J gene is TRBJ1-2, the V gene TRBV28, with TRBD1 as a possible D gene (5 bases). Per the germline V gene, CDR1 is MDHEN and CDR2 is SYDVKM. This CDR3 contains 15 residues. V shed 4 bases and J shed 3 bases, with 15 bases lying between them. The CDR3 region has the DNA TGTGCCAGCAGTTCCCCTTACTTACAGGACTATGGCTACACCTTC. Protein product: CASSSPYLQDYGYTF.

The chain couples TRBV5-5 to TRBJ2-7, with 7 bases identical to TRBD2. The germline CDR1 and CDR2 sequences are SGHKS and YYEKEE (reference sequence). The junction had 6 bases not matched to a gene; V was cut back by 3 bases and J by 6 bases. The CDR3 covers 13 residues. CDR3 residues: CASSSGGGSEQYF. CDR3 DNA sequence: TGTGCCAGCAGCTCCGGGGGAGGGAGCGAGCAGTACTTC.

There are a few counts of this clonotype. The genes are TRBV7-2 and TRBJ1-5; D might be TRBD1 (5 bases). V lost 2 bases to trimming and J lost 7 bases, with 15 bases between them. CDR3 size: 15 residues. The germline V gene has CDR1 SGHTA and CDR2 FQGNSA. The chain's CDR3 is CASSLLTERKQPQHF. CDR3 coding DNA: TGTGCCAGCAGCTTATTGACAGAAAGGAAGCAGCCCCAGCATTTT.

The chain uses TRBV20-1 and TRBJ2-3; D is ambiguous. The V end was cut by 0 bases, the J end by 0 bases, with 16 bases between. Germline V gene sequence: CDR1 DFQATT, CDR2 SNEGSKA (reference sequence). The CDR3 sequence is 17 residues long. The chain's CDR3 is CSARDPRADSSTDTQYF. The CDR3 nucleotides read TGCAGTGCTAGAGACCCTCGTGCGGATTCTAGCACAGATACGCAGTATTTT.

Concerning this clonotype: Germline and junction disagree at one end, which may indicate a read error. The CDR3 sequence is CASSQSPTGGGSF. The CDR3 DNA follows: TGCGCCAGCAGCCAATCCCCTACAGGGGGCGGATCGTTT. The chain is built from TRBV5-1 and TRBJ2-3, with 9 bases matching TRBD1. CDR3 size: 13 residues. From germline, CDR1 is SGHRS and CDR2 YFSETQ.

This clonotype was seen a few times. The rearrangement uses TRBV2 and TRBJ2-7; D uncertain. Germline values: CDR1 SNHLY, CDR2 FYNNEI. Deletions cut 4 bases from V and 4 bases from J, with 11 bases between. The CDR3 sequence is 13 residues long. This chain's CDR3 is CASSGPFVYEQYF. The CDR3 nucleotides read TGTGCCAGCAGTGGCCCGTTTGTGTACGAGCAGTACTTC.

V is TRBV19 and J is TRBJ1-2; D ambiguous. Trimming removed 9 bases from V and 4 bases from J, with 18 bases in between. Germline V gene data show CDR1 as LNHDA and CDR2 as SQIVND (reference sequence). CDR3 length: 14 amino acids. As DNA, the CDR3 is TGTGCCAGCTCAAACGCCCTCCTGGCCTATGGCTACACCTTC. Translated: CASSNALLAYGYTF.

This clonotype showed up many times. This chain links TRBV11-2 with TRBJ2-7, with a possible D match to TRBD1 (5 bases). V shed 1 base and J shed 5 bases, with 15 bases lying between them. CDR1 is SGHAT, CDR2 FQNNGV, per germline. The CDR3 extends over 15 amino acids. CDR3 sequence: CASSLVARVFDEQYF. The CDR3 DNA reads TGTGCCAGCAGCTTAGTAGCCAGGGTCTTTGACGAGCAGTACTTC.

This clonotype was seen only a few times. The chain combines TRBV3-1 with TRBJ2-3; perhaps TRBD1 as D (5 bases). This CDR3 has 15 residues. Trimming took off 2 bases at V and 1 base at J, with 10 bases between the two ends. The germline gives CDR1 LGHDT, CDR2 YNNKEL (reference sequence). This CDR3 is CASSQTTGGTDTQYF. The DNA for the CDR3 is TGTGCCAGCAGCCAAACCACAGGCGGCACAGATACGCAGTATTTT.

Only a few counts were recorded for this clonotype. The chain combines TRBV5-1 with TRBJ2-5; D possibly matches TRBD1 or TRBD2 (5 bases each). CDR1 SGHRS and CDR2 YFSETQ come from the germline V gene. The CDR3 is 18 residues long. The V and J ends lost 3 bases and 4 bases respectively, with 25 bases between them. The CDR3 reads CASSSNQWGSPKGETQYF. The CDR3 DNA reads TGCGCCAGCAGCTCAAACCAATGGGGGTCACCAAAGGGAGAGACCCAGTACTTC.

This clonotype was seen a handful of times. The rearrangement links TRBV20-1 to TRBJ1-1, with TRBD1 matching over 8 bases. CDR1 is DFQATT, CDR2 SNEGSKA, per germline (reference sequence). The CDR3 is 12 residues long. CDR3 DNA: TGCAGGGCCGACAGGGGCGGCACTGAAGCTTTCTTT. It codes for CRADRGGTEAFF.